This record covers a single T cell receptor (beta chain). Its matching antigen is unknown. In chemo-refractory metastatic non-small-cell lung cancer, patients got ipilimumab CTLA-4 blockade together with focal radiation. The method was immunoSEQ multiplex PCR; TCRdb's version includes in-frame clones alone and lacks a portion of them. The repertoire consists of roughly 62,000 clones, with approximately 76% occurring once and the leading ten covering around 2.8%. CDR3 length: 17 amino acids. The V gene end was trimmed by 0 bases and the J gene end by 6 bases; junction bases not matched to a gene: 8. Germline CDR1 LGHNA, CDR2 YNFKEQ. These data originate in a study of radiotherapy plus CTLA-4 blockade in lung cancer. Background on the study: Objective responses were documented in approximately 18% of patients, with disease control in roughly 34%. Overall study findings and caveats: Per reports, early blood T cell clone dynamics, plus interferon-beta, forecast response most strongly. Expansion in blood of tumor-derived TCR clones was seen after radiotherapy plus ipilimumab.

The chain couples TRBV4-2 to TRBJ2-1; TRBD2 matches at 10 bases. This sequence was found in a human donor with non-small cell lung cancer who had a complete response to radiotherapy plus ipilimumab. This specimen was peripheral blood, taken from a patient treated with radiotherapy plus ipilimumab. The chain's CDR3 is CASSQDASSGRRNEQFF. The CDR3, as DNA: TGTGCCAGCAGCCAAGATGCGAGTAGCGGGAGGCGCAATGAGCAGTTCTTC.